One T cell receptor beta chain is described in this entry. No antigen is known for it. No much larger clone is present one base from it, and per-base qualities are unavailable. CDR1 SQVTM and CDR2 ANQGSEA are derived from the germline V gene. V is cut by 0 bases and J by 7 bases, and the space between the germline ends is 9 bases. Inclusive of the bounding cysteine and phenylalanine, the CDR3 is 12 residues long. Here the CDR3 DNA is all that survives: 36 bases in frame from base 1. According to the study, the label for this sample's treatment or condition signals: 15 to 20 received Ad26.COV2.S at low or high dose, single or two shots; about 5 received placebo; per-sample allocation not given. For vaccine and placebo recipients, repertoires were sequenced using samples collected on day 63 after the first injection. Cohort 1b enrolled roughly 25 adults aged 18-55 years at a single site in Boston, USA, between 29 July and 7 August 2020. As a vaccine, Ad26.COV2.S was a replication-incompetent adenovirus type 26 vector that expressed a prefusion-stabilized SARS-CoV-2 spike protein derived from the original Wuhan strain.

The data were taken from a study of Ad26.COV2.S vaccination and SARS-CoV-2 variants (dated by TCRdb to the early 2020s). Study-wide context: Vaccine-arm donors were drawn from COV1001, a multicentre, randomized, double-blind, placebo-controlled phase I-IIa trial of Ad26.COV2.S in healthy adults. Ad26.COV2.S was administered intramuscularly at a dose of 5x10^10 or 1x10^11 viral particles, either as one shot or as two shots given 56 days apart. The TCR-sequenced set comprised around 30 samples: roughly 19 Ad26.COV2.S vaccine recipients, 5 placebo recipients and 8 SARS-CoV-2 convalescent individuals. Investigators did not know the trial group allocation while performing experiments and assessing outcomes. TCRbeta repertoire sequencing was used to assess the specificity and breadth of SARS-CoV-2-reactive T cell receptors after Ad26.COV2.S vaccination. Trial participants were randomized into five groups of five, in which low-dose or high-dose Ad26.COV2.S was given once or twice, or placebo was given on both occasions. Beyond this particular receptor, the publication reports: Substantial breadth of spike-specific CD8+ and CD4+ T cell responses was reported after vaccination. Comparing responses between vaccine doses or regimens was not something the study was powered to do. Vaccine and placebo recipients had comparable non-spike TCR breadth, which fits with the vaccine containing only spike. It was noted by the authors that total T cell responses may have been underestimated by the TCR breadth and depth analyses. Spike-specific TCR breadth was higher in Ad26.COV2.S recipients than in placebo recipients (P = 0.0014).

The immunoSEQ Assay was used to sequence TCRbeta CDR3 regions. After extraction, genomic DNA underwent amplification by bias-controlled multiplex PCR, followed by high-throughput sequencing. The authors' pipeline ran thus. To quantify the absolute abundance of each unique TCRbeta CDR3 region, sequences were collapsed and filtered. T cell fraction was estimated by normalizing TCRbeta template counts to usable DNA, with usable DNA measured through amplification of reference genes found in all nucleated cells. Repertoire TCRs were annotated as SARS-CoV-2-specific when V gene, CDR3 amino acid sequence and J gene were exactly matched to a known reactive TCR set. The reference SARS-CoV-2 TCR set was derived from MIRA and filtered for enrichment in COVID-19-positive ImmuneCODE repertoires, a step that removed public or cross-reactive TCRs. Using the MIRA antigens, annotated TCRs were further analysed by specific ORF or by position within an ORF. Depth was the summed frequency of annotated unique rearrangements, while breadth was defined as annotated unique rearrangements over total unique productive rearrangements. Group comparisons of TCR breadth used two-sided Wilcoxon rank-sum tests. Imported from immuneACCESS, the table was reduced by TCRdb to in-frame sequences with V and J called. These copies leave out some clones; in studies compared against another copy, an unresolved V gene accounts for under half, and the cause of the remainder is not known. V, J and clone size are those of that table, while D and trimming were read from the DNA. This sample comprises fewer than 900,000 clones, more than 70% of them detected only once. Nearly 1.5% of the sample lies in the top ten.

This TCR was recovered from a person between 18 and 59 years old who received the Ad26.COV2.S COVID-19 vaccine or a placebo. The rearrangement combines TRBV29-1 with TRBJ1-1; no D gene call is confident. The sample consisted of peripheral blood, taken in a trial of Ad26.COV2.S vaccine versus placebo. The DNA reads TGCAGCGTTGAAGATTGGCGGGATGAAGCTTTCTTT. It encodes CSVEDWRDEAFF.